The 18 T cell receptor beta chains presented below share a single source sample, sequenced in a study of cytomegalovirus exposure and HLA in healthy donors. A multiplex PCR was run with 60 Vbeta primers and 13 Jbeta primers. This table comes from immunoSEQ multiplex PCR, and its TCRdb copy is limited to in-frame clones, with some not included. Here the sample spans about 190,000 clones, more than 75% being singletons. Sequences were obtained from PBMCs. The receptors shown here come from a man in his forties in good health and CMV-seropositive.

The chain carries TRBV4-1 and TRBJ1-1; D ambiguous. Germline V gene sequence: CDR1 MGHRA, CDR2 YSYEKL. The V end lost 6 bases, the J end lost 5 bases, and 13 bases lay between the germline ends. The CDR3 runs to 13 residues. The CDR3 sequence: CASSPNGGTEAFF. For the CDR3, the DNA is TGCGCCAGCAGTCCGAACGGAGGGACTGAAGCTTTCTTT.

This chain uses TRBV5-6 with TRBJ2-5; 15 nucleotides agree with TRBD2. This CDR3 has 17 amino acids. Germline V gene data show CDR1 as SGHDT and CDR2 as YYEEEE. V shed 3 bases, J shed 9 bases, and the junction held 12 bases outside the gene matches. CDR3 nucleotides: TGTGCCAGCAGCTCAGGGGGGACTAGCGGGGGGAGTTGGGCCCAGTACTTC. The encoded protein is CASSSGGTSGGSWAQYF.

J is TRBJ1-4 and V is TRBV21-1; the D call in the table, TRBD1, was not verified against the DNA. TRBV21-1 represents a pseudogene. This CDR3 contains 18 residues. CDR3 amino acids: CASKQTHWDSSTNEKLFF. CDR3 bases: TGTGCCAGCAAGCAAACCCACTGGGACAGTTCAACTAATGAAAAACTGTTTTTT.

The genes are TRBV29-1 and TRBJ2-5, with D possibly being TRBD2 (5 bases). Germline assignment: CDR1 SQVTM and CDR2 ANQGSEA. The CDR3 is 14 residues long. V was pared by 1 base and J by 5 bases, with 14 bases between. The DNA for the CDR3 is TGCAGCGTTGAAGCCGATAGCGTGGACGAGACCCAGTACTTC. This gives the protein CSVEADSVDETQYF.

The chain uses TRBV7-9 and TRBJ2-3, with TRBD1 identical over 7 bases. The CDR3 consists of 15 residues. Trimming took 4 bases from V and 2 from J; bases not matched to a gene: 6. Looked up from germline, CDR1 is SEHNR and CDR2 is FQNEAQ (reference sequence). CDR3 sequence: CASSSGDSLTDTQYF. Here the CDR3 DNA reads TGTGCCAGCAGCTCAGGGGACAGTCTCACAGATACGCAGTATTTT.

V gene TRBV7-2 combines with J gene TRBJ2-5; D is perhaps TRBD2 (6 bases). V lost 3 bases and J 2 bases, leaving 16 bases between the germline ends. The germline V gene encodes CDR1 SGHTA and CDR2 FQGNSA. This CDR3 is built from 16 residues. The CDR3 sequence is CASSFGVAGRQETQYF. The CDR3 DNA sequence: TGTGCCAGCAGCTTCGGGGTGGCGGGGCGGCAAGAGACCCAGTACTTC.

This rearrangement joins TRBV6-1 to TRBJ2-7; the D gene is possibly TRBD2 (5 bases). Germline assignment: CDR1 MNHNS and CDR2 SASEGT. The CDR3 has 12 amino acids. The DNA of the CDR3 is TGTTCAAGCAGAGGCGGGCATACGAGGCAGTACTTC. This translates into CSSRGGHTRQYF.

The chain employs TRBV11-2 and TRBJ2-3, with unresolved D. The germline V gene has CDR1 SGHAT and CDR2 FQNNGV. V lost 5 bases, J lost 6 bases, and 6 bases lay in between. The CDR3 runs to 11 residues. The CDR3 protein is CASSPHDTQYF. CDR3 DNA: TGTGCCAGCAGCCCCCATGATACGCAGTATTTT.

The rearrangement joins TRBV30 to TRBJ2-5; 9 bases are a match to TRBD2. Germline CDR1 GTSNPN, CDR2 SVGIG (reference sequence). This CDR3 is built from 16 residues. The V segment lost 0 bases and the J segment 1 base; nucleotides outside the gene matches: 6. DNA for the CDR3: TGTGCCTGGAGTGTACGGCTAGCGGGGTTCCAAGAGACCCAGTACTTC. Its protein product is CAWSVRLAGFQETQYF.

J is TRBJ2-1 and V is TRBV10-1; 11 bases are a match to TRBD1. The CDR3 covers 15 residues. Germline V gives CDR1 WNHNN, CDR2 SYGVQD (reference sequence). J was trimmed by 8 bases and V by 6 bases; bases with no gene match: 9. The CDR3 here is CASSPWTGGWDEQFF. CDR3 nucleotide sequence: TGCGCCAGCAGCCCCTGGACAGGGGGCTGGGATGAGCAGTTCTTC.

The chain employs TRBV5-1 and TRBJ2-1; 7 nucleotides match TRBD1. This CDR3 has 16 residues. Per the germline V gene, CDR1 is SGHRS and CDR2 is YFSETQ. Trimming cost V 4 bases and J 0 bases; bases outside gene matches: 7. The CDR3 DNA follows: TGCGCCAGCAGCCTGACAGGGCCAGTCTCCTACAATGAGCAGTTCTTC. Amino acid sequence: CASSLTGPVSYNEQFF.

This clone was seen a single time. The chain couples TRBV20-1 to TRBJ2-5; D uncertain. The CDR3 loop spans 11 amino acids. V shed 6 bases and J shed 4 bases, with 9 bases lying between them. Germline assignment: CDR1 DFQATT and CDR2 SNEGSKA (reference sequence). CDR3 bases: TGCAGTGCCGTTAACAGAGAGACCCAGTACTTC. Protein: CSAVNRETQYF.

The V gene is TRBV7-3, the J gene TRBJ2-1, with D possibly being TRBD2 (6 bases). Deletions cut 4 bases from V and 10 bases from J, with 17 bases between. The CDR3 has 14 amino acids. The germline gives CDR1 SGHTA, CDR2 FQGTGA. This CDR3 is CASSSGGAAGEQFF. In DNA, the CDR3 is TGTGCCAGCAGCTCGGGCGGAGCCGCGGGGGAGCAGTTCTTC.

A single count supports this clone. The chain is built from TRBV18 and TRBJ1-4; D is possibly TRBD1 (6 bases). Germline lookup yields CDR1 KGHSH and CDR2 LQKENI. Deletions cut 6 bases from V and 0 bases from J, with 14 bases between. The CDR3 is 16 residues long. The CDR3 DNA reads TGTGCCAGCTCCTCCCTGGGGGCCACAACTAATGAAAAACTGTTTTTT. It yields the protein CASSSLGATTNEKLFF. Complete variable domain (other parts from reference TRBV18 and TRBJ1-4): NAGVMQNPRHLVRRRGQEARLRCSPMKGHSHVYWYRQLPEEGLKFMVYLQKENIIDESGMPKERFSAEFPKEGPSILRIQQVVRGDSAAYFCASSSLGATTNEKLFFGSGTQLSVL.

V gene TRBV5-1 combines with J gene TRBJ2-3; 7 bases are a match to TRBD2. CDR3 length: 14 residues. The J segment lost 3 bases and the V segment lost 1 base, leaving 2 bases of the junction unmatched. Per the germline V gene, CDR1 is SGHRS and CDR2 is YFSETQ. In DNA, the CDR3 is TGCGCCAGCAGCTTGTGGGAGGGTACAGATACGCAGTATTTT. Translation: CASSLWEGTDTQYF.

This clone showed up just a few times. The chain carries TRBV6-5 and TRBJ1-6; D not resolved. Trimming cost V 2 bases and J 6 bases, with 8 bases left between them. The CDR3 is made up of 14 amino acids. Germline lookup yields CDR1 MNHEY and CDR2 SVGAGI. The DNA of the CDR3 is TGTGCCAGCAGTTACGGCCAGTCTAATTCACCCCTCCACTTT. Translated, it gives CASSYGQSNSPLHF.

V and J are TRBV2 and TRBJ1-4; D unresolved. This CDR3 comprises 13 residues. V was trimmed by 4 bases and J by 8 bases, leaving 11 bases between them. The germline gives CDR1 SNHLY, CDR2 FYNNEI. The CDR3 nucleotides read TGTGCCAGCAGTGGCGGGATGGGCGAAAAACTGTTTTTT. Amino acid sequence: CASSGGMGEKLFF.

In regard to this clone: Mismatch with germline at one junction end may stem from a read error. The rearrangement joins TRBV7-2 to TRBJ2-1; the match to TRBD2 covers 12 bases. The CDR3 covers 16 residues. Per germline, CDR1 SGHTA and CDR2 FQGNSA. The CDR3 reads CASSVASGRADNEQFF. CDR3 sequence (DNA): TGTGCCAGCAGCGTAGCTAGCGGGAGGGCCGATAATGAGCAGTTCTTC. The variable domain in full, completed from reference TRBV7-2 and TRBJ2-1, reads GAGVSQSPSNKVTEKGKDVELRCDPISGHTALYWYRQSLGQGLEFLIYFQGNSAPDKSGLPSDRFSAERTGGSVSTLTIQRTQQEDSAVYLCASSVASGRADNEQFFGPGTRLTVL.